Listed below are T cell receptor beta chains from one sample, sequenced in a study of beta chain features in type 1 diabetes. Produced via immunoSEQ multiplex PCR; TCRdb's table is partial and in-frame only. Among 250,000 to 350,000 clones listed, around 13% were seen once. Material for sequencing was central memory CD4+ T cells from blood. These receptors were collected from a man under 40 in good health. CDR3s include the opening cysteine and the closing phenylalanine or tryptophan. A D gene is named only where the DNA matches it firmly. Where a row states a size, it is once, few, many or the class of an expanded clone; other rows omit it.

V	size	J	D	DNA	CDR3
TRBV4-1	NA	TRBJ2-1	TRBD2	TGCGCCAGCAGCCCCCAAAAATTCGGACTAGACGGTATAGGTGAGCAGTTCTTC	CASSPQKFGLDGIGEQFF
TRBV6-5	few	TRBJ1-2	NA	TGTGCCAGCAGTGGGGGGCAGGCTAGCTATGGCTACACCTTC	CASSGGQASYGYTF
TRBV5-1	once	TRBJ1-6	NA	TGCGCCAGCAGCTCAAACAGGGAGGTTAGTTCACCCCTCCACTTT	CASSSNREVSSPLHF
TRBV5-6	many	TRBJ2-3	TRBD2	TGTGCCAGCAGCCAAAACCTACTAGCGGGAGGGTCAGATACGCAGTATTTT	CASSQNLLAGGSDTQYF
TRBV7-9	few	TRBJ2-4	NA	TGCGCCAGCAGCCAAGATCCTGGGCAGGGCCTTCTTCAGTACTTC	CASSQDPGQGLLQYF
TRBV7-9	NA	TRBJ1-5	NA	TGTGCCAGCAGCCCTGGACAGCCGAATCAGCCCCAGCATTTT	CASSPGQPNQPQHF
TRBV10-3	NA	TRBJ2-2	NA	TGTGCCATCAGTCAGGGGATGGGCACCGGGGAGCTGTTTTTT	CAISQGMGTGELFF
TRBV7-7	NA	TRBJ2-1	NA	TGTGCCAGCAGCTTAGAGTTATCAGTCGATGAGCAGTTCTTC	CASSLELSVDEQFF
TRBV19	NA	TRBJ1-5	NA	TGTGCCAGTACGACAGCGCTCAATCAGCCCCAGCATTTT	CASTTALNQPQHF
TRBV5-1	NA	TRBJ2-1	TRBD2	TGCGCCAGCAAGAATAGCGGGAGTCCCCGGGAGTTCTTC	CASKNSGSPREFF
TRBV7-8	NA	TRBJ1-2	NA	TGTGCCAGCAGCCCAGGGAGGTCCTATGGCTACACCTTC	CASSPGRSYGYTF
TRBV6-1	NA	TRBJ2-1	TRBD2	TGTGCCAGCAGTGAAGTGGCGGGGAGGGGGCAGTTCTTC	CASSEVAGRGQFF
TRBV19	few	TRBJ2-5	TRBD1	TGTGCCAGTGGACACCGGGACAGGCAAGAGACCCAGTACTTC	CASGHRDRQETQYF
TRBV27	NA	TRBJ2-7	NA	TGTGCCGGCAGTTCCCGGAGCTACGAGCAGTACTTC	CAGSSRSYEQYF
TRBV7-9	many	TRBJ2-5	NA	TGTGCCAGCAGCTCGGAAGAGACCCAGTACTTC	CASSSEETQYF
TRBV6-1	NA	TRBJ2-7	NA	TGTGCCAGCAGTGAGAGGGACGGCCTCTACGAGCAGTACTTC	CASSERDGLYEQYF
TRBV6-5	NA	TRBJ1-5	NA	TGTGCCAGCAGTATTGACAGGTTCCAGCCCCAGCATTTT	CASSIDRFQPQHF
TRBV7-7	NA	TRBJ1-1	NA	TGTGCCAGCAGCCGGTGGGGAGCTGAAGCTTTCTTT	CASSRWGAEAFF
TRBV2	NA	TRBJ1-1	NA	TGTGCCAGCATAAGGGGCCTAGGGGACACTGAAGCTTTCTTT	CASIRGLGDTEAFF
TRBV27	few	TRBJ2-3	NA	TGTGCCAGCAGTTATGGCAGCTCGGGGCATTATACGCAGTATTTT	CASSYGSSGHYTQYF
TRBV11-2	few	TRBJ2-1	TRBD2	TGTGCCAGCAGCTTAGGTCTAGCGGGAGGCTCCTACAATGAGCAGTTCTTC	CASSLGLAGGSYNEQFF
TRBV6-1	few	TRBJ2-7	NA	TGTGCCAGCAGTGCACACCTCTCCTACGAGCAGTACTTC	CASSAHLSYEQYF
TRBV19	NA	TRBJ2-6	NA	TGTGCCAGTAGCCCGACGCAGTTGAGCTCTGGGGCCAACGTCCTGACTTTC	CASSPTQLSSGANVLTF
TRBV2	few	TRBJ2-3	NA	TGTGCCAGCGGGTTAGATACGCAGTATTTT	CASGLDTQYF
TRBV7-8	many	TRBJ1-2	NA	TGTGCCAGCAGCTTATGGGATGGCTACACCTTC	CASSLWDGYTF
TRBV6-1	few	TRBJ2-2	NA	TGTGCCAGCAGCTGGGACACCTCAAGGACCGGGGAGCTGTTTTTT	CASSWDTSRTGELFF
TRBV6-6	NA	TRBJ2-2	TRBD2	TGTGCCAGCAGTTACTTCGGACTAGCTCCCGGGGAGCTGTTTTTT	CASSYFGLAPGELFF
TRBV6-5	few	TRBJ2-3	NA	TGTGCCATCAGTGGGAAGGGTGTGAAGACAGATACGCAGTATTTT	CAISGKGVKTDTQYF
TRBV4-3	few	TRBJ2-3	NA	TGCGCCAGCAGCCAAATAGGCACAGATACGCAGTATTTT	CASSQIGTDTQYF
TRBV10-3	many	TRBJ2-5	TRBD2	TGTGCCATCAGTCAGGGAAAGCGGGATGAGACCCAGTACTTC	CAISQGKRDETQYF
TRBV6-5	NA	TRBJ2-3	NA	TGTGCCAGCAGCCCCGTGAAGGTAGATACGCAGTATTTT	CASSPVKVDTQYF
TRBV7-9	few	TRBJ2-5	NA	TGTGCCAGCAGCGTCGGTCCCCAAGAGACCCAGTACTTC	CASSVGPQETQYF
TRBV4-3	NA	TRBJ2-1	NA	TGCGCCAGCAGCCAAGAACACTCCTACAATGAGCAGTTCTTC	CASSQEHSYNEQFF